One and the same sample provided the 29 T cell receptor beta chains below, sequenced in a study of shared clonotypes between healthy human individuals. CD45RO-negative CD8 cells positively selected for CCR7 made up the naive population, which excluded terminally differentiated effector memory CD45RA+ cells. Produced via immunoSEQ multiplex PCR; TCRdb's table is partial and in-frame only. The sample yields some 800,000 clones, over 90% seen once. Sequencing used naive CD8+ T cells sorted from blood. Receptors were obtained from a man aged 25-40 years in good health.

This sequence joins TRBV6-5 and TRBJ2-7, with a weak D call TRBD1 (6 bases). From germline, CDR1 is MNHEY and CDR2 SVGAGI. The CDR3 sequence is 14 residues long. The ends were cut back, 2 bases at V and 6 bases at J, with 14 bases in the middle. This chain's CDR3 is CASSYLSQGIEQYF. The CDR3 nucleotides read TGTGCCAGCAGTTACCTGTCACAGGGAATCGAGCAGTACTTC.

This clone was recorded many times. The V and J genes are TRBV27 and TRBJ2-6; maybe TRBD1 (6 bases). The germline V gene encodes CDR1 MNHEY and CDR2 SMNVEV (reference sequence). CDR3 size: 16 residues. V was clipped by 1 base and J by 4 bases, with 11 bases between them. The CDR3 region has the DNA TGTGCCAGCAGTTTATTGGGACATACCGGGGCCAACGTCCTGACTTTC. It is translated as CASSLLGHTGANVLTF.

This chain uses TRBV5-4 with TRBJ1-2; the D gene is possibly TRBD1 (6 bases). The CDR3 is made up of 15 amino acids. Germline CDR1 and CDR2: SGHNT and YYREEE (reference sequence). The V gene lost 3 bases and the J gene lost 1 base, with 13 bases spanning the gap. The CDR3 coding sequence is TGTGCCAGCAGCTCCCGACAGGAAATTAACTATGGCTACACCTTC. It specifies CASSSRQEINYGYTF. The entire variable domain, with the rest obtained from reference TRBV5-4 and TRBJ1-2, is as follows: ETGVTQSPTHLIKTRGQQVTLRCSSQSGHNTVSWYQQALGQGPQFIFQYYREEENGRGNFPPRFSGLQFPNYSSELNVNALELDDSALYLCASSSRQEINYGYTFGSGTRLTVV.

The rearrangement uses TRBV4-1 and TRBJ2-7; no reliable D call. The germline CDR1 and CDR2 sequences are MGHRA and YSYEKL. The V end was cut by 5 bases, the J end by 4 bases, with 15 bases between. The CDR3 length is 14 residues. CDR3 DNA: TGCGCCAGCAGCTCCGAAGATAGCATATACGAGCAGTACTTC. This codes for CASSSEDSIYEQYF.

The chain links TRBV5-1 to TRBJ2-7, with D unclear. V shed 4 bases and J shed 2 bases, with 13 bases lying between them. There are 14 residues in the CDR3. Germline CDR1 is SGHRS and CDR2 is YFSETQ. In DNA, the CDR3 is TGCGCCAGCAGCCAAACAGTTACGGCCTACGAGCAGTACTTC. Its protein is CASSQTVTAYEQYF.

The chain links TRBV28 to TRBJ2-1; D is unresolved. CDR3 size: 16 residues. CDR1 and CDR2 from the germline V gene are MDHEN and SYDVKM. V was shortened by 6 bases and J by 8 bases, with 23 bases between the two germline ends. Here the CDR3 DNA reads TGTGCCAGCAGCATACCTCACGGGCCCCCTCCGGATGAGCAGTTCTTC. Its translation: CASSIPHGPPPDEQFF.

The V gene is TRBV2, the J gene TRBJ1-1, with 7 bases fitting TRBD1. The V gene's germline CDR1 is SNHLY and CDR2 FYNNEI. The length of the CDR3 is 11 residues. The trim removed 10 bases at V and 9 bases at J, leaving 8 bases unmatched. The CDR3 loop is CATLRRGQAFF. The CDR3 region has the DNA TGTGCCACCCTTCGAAGGGGGCAAGCTTTCTTT. Drawing the rest from reference TRBV2 and TRBJ1-1, the complete variable domain is EPEVTQTPSHQVTQMGQEVILRCVPISNHLYFYWYRQILGQKVEFLVSFYNNEISEKSEIFDDQFSVERPDGSNFTLKIRSTKLEDSAMYFCATLRRGQAFFGQGTRLTVV.

The chain is built from TRBV7-9 and TRBJ2-1; D may be TRBD1 (6 bases). Trimming cost V 5 bases and J 5 bases, with 16 bases left between them. Germline V lookup: CDR1 SEHNR, CDR2 FQNEAQ (reference sequence). This CDR3 has 15 amino acids. The CDR3 loop is CASSLGGAVNNEQFF. CDR3 DNA sequence: TGTGCCAGCAGCCTAGGGGGAGCGGTAAACAATGAGCAGTTCTTC.

This rearrangement joins TRBV18 to TRBJ2-2, with TRBD1 matching over 8 bases. The CDR3 loop spans 16 amino acids. Germline V gene lookup returns CDR1 KGHSH and CDR2 LQKENI. The V segment lost 5 bases and the J segment 5 bases; nucleotides outside the gene matches: 10. CDR3 region: CASSKMVGDRTGELFF. The CDR3 region has the DNA TGTGCCAGCTCAAAGATGGTCGGGGACAGGACCGGGGAGCTGTTTTTT.

V gene TRBV4-3 combines with J gene TRBJ1-2, with D possibly TRBD1 on 6 matching bases. Trimming removed 5 bases from V and 6 bases from J, with 16 bases in between. The germline V gene encodes CDR1 LGHNA and CDR2 YSLEER. CDR3 length: 14 amino acids. DNA of the CDR3: TGCGCCAGCAGCGCTTCCAGGGGACGGGATGGCTACACCTTC. Protein product: CASSASRGRDGYTF.

The V gene is TRBV7-9, the J gene TRBJ2-2; D possibly corresponds to TRBD1 (7 bases). CDR3 length: 16 residues. Germline V gives CDR1 SEHNR, CDR2 FQNEAQ (reference sequence). Trimming took 5 bases from V and 5 from J, leaving 18 bases between them. The CDR3 region is CASSATEGAETGELFF. The CDR3, as DNA: TGTGCCAGCAGCGCCACGGAGGGGGCCGAAACCGGGGAGCTGTTTTTT.

This clone was counted once. The J gene is TRBJ2-1, the V gene TRBV27; unclear D gene. This CDR3 has 14 residues. The germline V gene has CDR1 MNHEY and CDR2 SMNVEV (reference sequence). The V gene lost 4 bases and the J gene lost 6 bases, with 13 bases spanning the gap. This chain's CDR3 is CASSSLVASNEQFF. DNA of the CDR3: TGTGCCAGCAGTTCCCTGGTCGCTAGCAATGAGCAGTTCTTC.

This chain links TRBV28 with TRBJ2-2, with 11 nucleotides matching TRBD2. The CDR3 loop spans 17 amino acids. CDR1 MDHEN and CDR2 SYDVKM come from the germline V gene. Trimming at V came to 2 bases and at J to 4 bases, leaving 6 bases not matched to a gene. The CDR3 coding sequence is TGTGCCAGCAGTTTACCCGTAGCGGGAGGGGTCACCGGGGAGCTGTTTTTT. It specifies CASSLPVAGGVTGELFF. Supplemented by reference TRBV28 and TRBJ2-2, the full variable domain reads DVKVTQSSRYLVKRTGEKVFLECVQDMDHENMFWYRQDPGLGLRLIYFSYDVKMKEKGDIPEGYSVSREKKERFSLILESASTNQTSMYLCASSLPVAGGVTGELFFGEGSRLTVL.

CDR3 DNA sequence: TGTGCCACCAGCAGAGAACAGGGGGCGGTAACTGAAGCTTTCTTT. Its translation is CATSREQGAVTEAFF. The chain carries TRBV15 and TRBJ1-1; 9 positions match TRBD1. This CDR3 has 15 amino acids. Germline lookup yields CDR1 LNHNV and CDR2 YYDKDF (reference sequence). The junction had 4 bases not matched to a gene; V was cut back by 0 bases and J by 5 bases.

The V call is TRBV5-6, the J call TRBJ2-7, with D possibly TRBD1 on 6 matching bases. V shed 0 bases and J shed 3 bases, with 10 bases lying between them. Germline loops: CDR1 SGHDT, CDR2 YYEEEE. This CDR3 contains 14 residues. The CDR3 DNA is TGTGCCAGCAGCTTGGACAGGGCTGTCTACGAGCAGTACTTC. Encoded protein: CASSLDRAVYEQYF.

The CDR3 DNA reads as TGTGCCAGCAGCTCCCACGGGGAGCGCTACACCTTC. It translates to CASSSHGERYTF. J is TRBJ1-2 and V is TRBV7-9; D ambiguous. The CDR3 has 12 amino acids. V was shortened by 4 bases and J by 9 bases, with 12 bases between the two germline ends. Looked up from germline, CDR1 is SEHNR and CDR2 is FQNEAQ (reference sequence).

This chain joins TRBV7-6 and TRBJ2-7; D might be TRBD2 (6 bases). The germline V gene has CDR1 SGHVS and CDR2 FNYEAQ. The V end was cut by 3 bases, the J end by 5 bases, with 8 bases between. This CDR3 has 12 residues. This CDR3 is CASSFLADEQYF. CDR3 in DNA: TGTGCCAGCAGCTTTTTAGCGGACGAGCAGTACTTC.

J is TRBJ1-1 and V is TRBV7-9, with TRBD1 matching 7 bases. Trimming removed 5 bases from V and 5 bases from J; junction bases left unmatched: 11. This CDR3 is built from 15 residues. Germline loops: CDR1 SEHNR, CDR2 FQNEAQ (reference sequence). The CDR3 region has the DNA TGTGCCAGCAGCCCGCCGTCTGGCAGGGGGACTGAAGCTTTCTTT. The encoded protein is CASSPPSGRGTEAFF.

The V call is TRBV14, the J call TRBJ2-5; D gene unclear. V was pared by 0 bases and J by 3 bases, with 11 bases between. The length of the CDR3 is 15 residues. Germline V lookup: CDR1 SGHDN, CDR2 FVKESK. The CDR3 DNA reads TGTGCCAGCAGCCAAGACACATCGGTCGAAGAGACCCAGTACTTC. It codes for CASSQDTSVEETQYF.

The gene calls are TRBV4-1 and TRBJ1-1; no firm D call. This CDR3 has 14 amino acids. Per the germline V gene, CDR1 is MGHRA and CDR2 is YSYEKL. The V and J ends lost 4 bases and 4 bases respectively, with 13 bases between them. The CDR3 protein is CASSPTGGVTEAFF. The CDR3 DNA reads as TGCGCCAGCAGCCCTACGGGAGGAGTCACTGAAGCTTTCTTT.

The chain combines TRBV19 with TRBJ1-2; D is perhaps TRBD1 (6 bases). Germline assignment: CDR1 LNHDA and CDR2 SQIVND (reference sequence). The V and J ends lost 3 bases and 6 bases respectively, with 17 bases between them. CDR3 length equals 15 residues. The CDR3 reads CASSIHRDTGDGYTF. CDR3 nucleotide sequence: TGTGCCAGTAGTATTCACCGGGACACCGGCGATGGCTACACCTTC.

The chain links TRBV27 to TRBJ2-7; no firm D call. V gave up 4 bases and J gave up 5 bases, with 21 bases separating them. This CDR3 has 16 amino acids. Germline V CDR1 and CDR2: MNHEY, SMNVEV (reference sequence). CDR3 loop: CASSYSRDAAQDEQYF. The CDR3 coding sequence is TGTGCCAGCAGTTACTCCCGAGACGCAGCCCAGGACGAGCAGTACTTC.

This sequence joins TRBV5-4 and TRBJ2-7; 10 bases are shared with TRBD2. With V trimmed by 1 base and J by 0 bases, 1 base remained unmatched. Germline CDR1 reads SGHNT; CDR2 reads YYREEE (reference sequence). The CDR3 runs 15 residues. This chain's CDR3 is CASSLPSGSSYEQYF. The CDR3 DNA sequence: TGTGCCAGCAGCTTGCCTAGCGGGAGCTCCTACGAGCAGTACTTC.

The chain joins TRBV15 to TRBJ2-1; 9 bases fit TRBD1. The CDR3 contains 16 residues. The germline V gene has CDR1 LNHNV and CDR2 YYDKDF (reference sequence). After removal of 0 bases from V and 7 bases from J, the junction contained 7 bases not matched to a gene. The chain's CDR3 is CATSRDKGTGLNEQFF. The CDR3 nucleotides are TGTGCCACCAGCAGAGATAAGGGGACAGGGTTGAATGAGCAGTTCTTC.

The CDR3 sequence: CASSHERTRQETQYF. The CDR3 nucleotides are TGTGCCAGCAGCCACGAGAGGACTCGACAAGAGACCCAGTACTTC. The V call is TRBV4-2, the J call TRBJ2-5; a weak D match, TRBD2 (5 bases). Trimming shortened V by 3 bases and J by 2 bases, and 13 bases separated the two germline ends. Germline values: CDR1 LGHNA, CDR2 YNFKEQ. The CDR3 spans 15 residues.

The chain couples TRBV7-9 to TRBJ2-1, with D possibly matching TRBD2 (5 bases). The CDR3 contains 14 residues. Trimming removed 10 bases at V and 3 bases at J, with 16 bases between. CDR1 is SEHNR, CDR2 FQNEAQ, per germline (reference sequence). CDR3 in DNA: TGTGCCACCCCATCCGTCGGGGTCTACAATGAGCAGTTCTTC. This encodes CATPSVGVYNEQFF.

This clone was recorded a few times. The V call is TRBV10-1, the J call TRBJ2-7; 8 bases map to TRBD2. There are 14 residues in the CDR3. V trimming: 4 bases; J trimming: 5 bases; junction bases outside the gene matches: 7. Per the germline V gene, CDR1 is WNHNN and CDR2 is SYGVQD (reference sequence). CDR3: CASSVQAGDDEQYF. CDR3 sequence (DNA): TGCGCCAGCAGTGTGCAAGCGGGAGACGACGAGCAGTACTTC.

The chain is built from TRBV6-5 and TRBJ2-5; the D gene could be TRBD1 or TRBD2 (5 bases each). This CDR3 comprises 15 residues. Germline V gene data show CDR1 as MNHEY and CDR2 as SVGAGI. Trimming took off 5 bases at V and 2 bases at J, with 15 bases between the two ends. DNA of the CDR3: TGTGCCAGCAGTCGCAAGTGGGACGTACAAGAGACCCAGTACTTC. Translation: CASSRKWDVQETQYF.

V and J are TRBV27 and TRBJ2-3; weak D call: TRBD2 (5 bases). Trimming left V 5 bases short and J 3 bases short, with 15 bases between. Germline CDR1 MNHEY, CDR2 SMNVEV (reference sequence). CDR3 length equals 15 residues. The CDR3 sequence is CASSTRGWWTDTQYF. The CDR3 DNA follows: TGTGCCAGCAGTACCCGGGGTTGGTGGACAGATACGCAGTATTTT.